This entry lists 32 T cell receptor beta chains sequenced from one sample in a study of CD8+CD57+ T cells in acquired aplastic anemia. Patients sequenced had flow cytometry evidence of CD8+CD57+ cell expansion. Both TCR beta VDJ combination and CDR3 sequence profiling were carried out. Genomic DNA was the template for this profiling. From the reads, TCRdb called clonotypes with MiXCR, one entry per CDR3 protein. Of about 150,000 distinct CDR3 sequences detected, about 54% appear once; the ten largest clones hold roughly 12%. The sequenced sample consisted of sorted CD4+, CD8+, or CD8+CD57+ T cells (not recorded which) from PBMCs. All receptors derive from a human donor with aplastic anemia.

This clonotype has at least ten counts. This rearrangement joins TRBV12-3 or TRBV12-4 to TRBJ1-5; a weak D match, TRBD1 (5 bases). The CDR3 is 14 amino acids. The V gene lost 9 bases and the J gene lost 1 base, with 13 bases spanning the gap. CDR3 loop: CASSSGSSNQPQHF. In DNA form, the CDR3 reads TGTGCCAGTTCGTCAGGGTCCAGCAATCAGCCCCAGCATTTT.

This clonotype has just a few counts. V is TRBV10-3 and J is TRBJ1-2; tentatively, D is TRBD1 (6 bases). Trimming removed 11 bases at V and 4 bases at J, with 20 bases between. CDR3 length equals 14 residues. Germline V gene sequence: CDR1 ENHRY, CDR2 SYGVKD. CDR3 sequence: CASTETGASYGYTF. The CDR3, as DNA: TGTGCCTCCACCGAGACGGGGGCTTCCTATGGCTACACCTTC.

Comment on this clonotype: This may arise from a read error, as a much more abundant clone is one base away. The genes are TRBV20-1 and TRBJ2-1; 12 nucleotides match TRBD2. Trimming removed 2 bases from V and 3 bases from J; junction bases left unmatched: 11. The V gene's germline CDR1 is DFQATT and CDR2 SNEGSKA (reference sequence). This CDR3 has 18 residues. The CDR3 coding sequence is TGCAGTGCTAGAAATCTACCCCGGACTAGCGGGGTCTACAATGAGCAGTTCTTC. This codes for CSARNLPRTSGVYNEQFF.

The V and J genes are TRBV7-2 and TRBJ2-1; D may be TRBD2 (5 bases). The V gene's germline CDR1 is SGHTA and CDR2 FQGNSA. V was clipped by 3 bases and J by 0 bases, with 12 bases between them. The CDR3 has 16 amino acids. The CDR3 nucleotides read TGTGCCAGCAGCTTGCTAAGCGGCAGCTCCTACAATGAGCAGTTCTTC. As protein: CASSLLSGSSYNEQFF.

This clonotype was detected a few times. This rearrangement joins TRBV2 to TRBJ2-7; 8 positions agree with TRBD1. Looked up from germline, CDR1 is SNHLY and CDR2 is FYNNEI. V lost 1 base, J lost 5 bases, and 4 bases stayed unmatched. The CDR3 extends over 14 amino acids. CDR3 nucleotide sequence: TGTGCCAGCAGTGAAGACAGGGGGGACCACGAGCAGTACTTC. Its translation is CASSEDRGDHEQYF.

This clonotype was found many times. V usage is TRBV7-2 and J usage is TRBJ2-7; no firm D call. Germline V gives CDR1 SGHTA, CDR2 FQGNSA. The CDR3 is 14 amino acids. V dropped 5 bases and J dropped 2 bases, with 13 bases sitting between them. The CDR3 spells CASSHGIGAYEQYF. The CDR3 nucleotides are TGTGCCAGCAGCCATGGAATTGGGGCCTACGAGCAGTACTTC.

This clonotype came up a few times. The chain couples TRBV2 to TRBJ2-5; D call uncertain. The length of the CDR3 is 14 residues. With 3 bases removed from V and 1 base from J, the gap between germline ends came to 9 bases. In germline, CDR1 is SNHLY, CDR2 FYNNEI. The CDR3 bases are TGTGCCAGCAGTGATTGGGGTTCCCAAGAGACCCAGTACTTC. Translating gives CASSDWGSQETQYF. Combining the CDR3 with reference TRBV2 and TRBJ2-5 gives the whole variable domain EPEVTQTPSHQVTQMGQEVILRCVPISNHLYFYWYRQILGQKVEFLVSFYNNEISEKSEIFDDQFSVERPDGSNFTLKIRSTKLEDSAMYFCASSDWGSQETQYFGPGTRLLVL.

V gene TRBV19 combines with J gene TRBJ1-3; a possible D gene is TRBD1 (6 bases). V dropped 3 bases and J dropped 0 bases, with 9 bases sitting between them. This CDR3 spans 15 amino acids. Germline V gives CDR1 LNHDA, CDR2 SQIVND (reference sequence). The CDR3 region is CASSIGQSSGNTIYF. The CDR3 nucleotides read TGTGCCAGTAGTATTGGACAGTCCTCTGGAAACACCATATATTTT.

The sample holds many counts of this clonotype. V usage is TRBV9 and J usage is TRBJ2-1; TRBD2 matches at 10 bases. Germline V gene lookup returns CDR1 SGDLS and CDR2 YYNGEE. The CDR3 is 15 amino acids. V shed 7 bases, J shed 8 bases, and the junction held 12 bases outside the gene matches. Written as DNA, the CDR3 is TGTGCCAGCGCAATCAAACTAGCGGGGTTCGATGAGCAGTTCTTC. Encoded protein: CASAIKLAGFDEQFF.

V usage is TRBV25-1 and J usage is TRBJ1-5, with TRBD1 as a possible D gene (5 bases). V dropped 5 bases and J dropped 7 bases, with 12 bases sitting between them. Per the germline V gene, CDR1 is MGHDK and CDR2 is SYGVNS. The CDR3 sequence is 13 residues long. CDR3 coding DNA: TGTGCCAGCAGTCTCCGGGGCGGACAGCCCCAGCATTTT. As protein: CASSLRGGQPQHF. Full variable domain (remainder filled in from reference TRBV25-1 and TRBJ1-5): EADIYQTPRYLVIGTGKKITLECSQTMGHDKMYWYQQDPGMELHLIHYSYGVNSTEKGDLSSESTVSRIRTEHFPLTLESARPSHTSQYLCASSLRGGQPQHFGDGTRLSIL.

V and J are TRBV5-5 and TRBJ2-7; 9 nucleotides match TRBD2. The germline V gene has CDR1 SGHKS and CDR2 YYEKEE (reference sequence). J gave up 2 bases and V 4 bases, and 4 bases lay outside the gene matches. The CDR3 consists of 14 residues. The CDR3 DNA reads TGTGCCAGCAGCCGGACTAGCGAGACCTACGAGCAGTACTTC. This sequence encodes CASSRTSETYEQYF. Supplemented by reference TRBV5-5 and TRBJ2-7, the full variable domain reads DAGVTQSPTHLIKTRGQQVTLRCSPISGHKSVSWYQQVLGQGPQFIFQYYEKEERGRGNFPDRFSARQFPNYSSELNVNALLLGDSALYLCASSRTSETYEQYFGPGTRLTVT.

V gene TRBV20-1 combines with J gene TRBJ2-6; possible D gene TRBD2, 5 bases. Trimming took 1 base from V and 0 from J, leaving 7 bases between them. The germline CDR1 and CDR2 sequences are DFQATT and SNEGSKA (reference sequence). CDR3 size: 15 residues. The CDR3 DNA is TGCAGTGCTAGAGTAGGGAGCTCTGGGGCCAACGTCCTGACTTTC. Translation: CSARVGSSGANVLTF.

This clonotype was seen many times. V is TRBV6-2 or TRBV6-3 and J is TRBJ2-1, with TRBD1 identical over 8 bases. The length of the CDR3 is 14 residues. CDR1 is MNHEY, CDR2 SVGEGT, per germline. With 1 base clipped from V and 7 bases from J, the junction kept 3 bases outside the gene matches. This CDR3 is CASSYWTGFNEQFF. CDR3 coding DNA: TGTGCCAGCAGTTACTGGACAGGGTTTAATGAGCAGTTCTTC.

The sample holds many counts of this clonotype. The rearrangement links TRBV20-1 to TRBJ2-3, with 11 bases lining up with TRBD2. The junction had 5 bases not matched to a gene; V was cut back by 4 bases and J by 5 bases. The CDR3 consists of 14 residues. CDR1 is DFQATT, CDR2 SNEGSKA, per germline (reference sequence). The CDR3 loop is CSATTSGVLDTQYF. Here the CDR3 DNA reads TGCAGTGCTACGACTAGCGGGGTTTTAGATACGCAGTATTTT.

The rearrangement joins TRBV7-9 to TRBJ2-1; D not certain. Germline V gene sequence: CDR1 SEHNR, CDR2 FQNEAQ (reference sequence). Trimming cost V 11 bases and J 4 bases, with 12 bases left between them. The CDR3 loop spans 12 amino acids. The CDR3 loop reads CAGMGLYNEQFF. The DNA of the CDR3 is TGTGCCGGAATGGGCCTTTACAATGAGCAGTTCTTC. Using reference TRBV7-9 and TRBJ2-1 for the parts outside the CDR3, the full variable domain is DTGVSQNPRHKITKRGQNVTFRCDPISEHNRLYWYRQTLGQGPEFLTYFQNEAQLEKSRLLSDRFSAERPKGSFSTLEIQRTEQGDSAMYLCAGMGLYNEQFFGPGTRLTVL.

In this sample, this clonotype turned up many times. V is TRBV9 and J is TRBJ2-5, with 10 nucleotides matching TRBD2. Per germline, CDR1 SGDLS and CDR2 YYNGEE. The CDR3 extends over 15 amino acids. The junction had 3 bases not matched to a gene; V was cut back by 3 bases and J by 1 base. The CDR3 spells CASSGSGRPQETQYF. The CDR3 region has the DNA TGTGCCAGCAGCGGTAGCGGGAGGCCCCAAGAGACCCAGTACTTC.

This clonotype was seen only a few times. This sequence joins TRBV5-1 and TRBJ2-7; 10 bases match TRBD1. V lost 0 bases to trimming and J lost 4 bases; unmatched junction nucleotides: 4. This CDR3 is built from 15 residues. Germline V gives CDR1 SGHRS, CDR2 YFSETQ. The CDR3 loop is CASSLGTGGRYEQYF. In DNA, the CDR3 is TGCGCCAGCAGCTTGGGGACAGGGGGTCGGTACGAGCAGTACTTC.

The rearrangement joins TRBV5-4 to TRBJ1-2; 10 nucleotides agree with TRBD1. V lost 4 bases to trimming and J lost 4 bases; unmatched junction nucleotides: 4. In germline, CDR1 is SGHNT, CDR2 YYREEE (reference sequence). The CDR3 is 14 amino acids. CDR3: CASSKDRGSYGYTF. For the CDR3, the DNA is TGTGCCAGCAGCAAGGACAGGGGGTCCTATGGCTACACCTTC.

J is TRBJ2-6 and V is TRBV11-1; no reliable D call. The CDR3 loop spans 16 amino acids. V lost 2 bases and J lost 0, with 8 bases in between. CDR1 is SGHAT, CDR2 FQDESV, per germline (reference sequence). The CDR3 DNA reads TGTGCCAGCAGCTTAAGTACCCGCTCTGGGGCCAACGTCCTGACTTTC. This gives the protein CASSLSTRSGANVLTF.

Ten or more counts support this clonotype. The chain carries TRBV6-1 and TRBJ1-1, with 7 bases that match TRBD1. Germline lookup yields CDR1 MNHNS and CDR2 SASEGT. The CDR3 has 15 amino acids. V shed 5 bases and J 1 base; nucleotides not matched to a gene: 7. CDR3 DNA: TGTGCCAGCAGTCTCCGACAGGGTACGAACACTGAAGCTTTCTTT. Its protein is CASSLRQGTNTEAFF.

This clonotype was counted a few times. This chain links TRBV4-3 with TRBJ2-2; a weak D match, TRBD2 (6 bases). The CDR3 runs to 16 residues. V lost 4 bases and J 5 bases, leaving 17 bases between the germline ends. From germline, CDR1 is LGHNA and CDR2 YSLEER. In nucleotides, the CDR3 is TGCGCCAGCAGCCCAAAGGGGCGGGGTGGGACCGGGGAGCTGTTTTTT. Its protein is CASSPKGRGGTGELFF.

The rearrangement links TRBV10-3 to TRBJ2-3; 8 bases map to TRBD2. V lost 4 bases, J lost 5 bases, and 2 bases stayed unmatched. Germline assignment: CDR1 ENHRY and CDR2 SYGVKD. The CDR3 is 13 amino acids. This CDR3 is CAISGTSGDTQYF. The CDR3, as DNA: TGTGCCATCAGTGGAACTAGCGGAGATACGCAGTATTTT.

Worth noting for this clonotype: One end of the junction fails to match germline, which may point to a read error. The chain joins TRBV10-3 to TRBJ1-2; no firm D call. Germline CDR1 ENHRY, CDR2 SYGVKD. The CDR3 is 14 residues long. CDR3 in DNA: TGTGCCAGCAGTGCATCAGAGTCTAACTATGGCTACACCTTC. Its translation is CASSASESNYGYTF.

In this sample, this clonotype turned up a few times. The chain uses TRBV7-9 and TRBJ2-1, with D possibly being TRBD1 (6 bases). The CDR3 spans 12 residues. The ends were cut back, 10 bases at V and 7 bases at J, with 14 bases in the middle. In germline, CDR1 is SEHNR, CDR2 FQNEAQ (reference sequence). In nucleotides, the CDR3 is TGTGCCACCGCACAGGGATTAAATGAGCAGTTCTTC. Encoded protein: CATAQGLNEQFF.

Many counts were recorded for this clonotype. The chain combines TRBV7-7 with TRBJ2-5; 7 nucleotides line up with TRBD1. The CDR3 length is 13 residues. Germline CDR1 reads SSHAT; CDR2 reads FNYEAQ (reference sequence). Trimming took 5 bases from V and 4 from J; bases not matched to a gene: 4. The CDR3 sequence: CASSIGTVETQYF. The CDR3 coding sequence is TGTGCCAGCAGCATCGGGACAGTAGAGACCCAGTACTTC.

The CDR3 sequence: CASSLEAASSYEQYF. In DNA, the CDR3 is TGCGCCAGCAGCTTGGAGGCAGCTAGCTCCTACGAGCAGTACTTC. The chain couples TRBV5-1 to TRBJ2-7; D uncertain. The ends were cut back, 0 bases at V and 0 bases at J, with 10 bases in the middle. Germline V CDR1 and CDR2: SGHRS, YFSETQ. The CDR3 runs to 15 residues.

This clonotype appeared once. The chain joins TRBV29-1 to TRBJ1-1; 8 bases map to TRBD1. Germline CDR1 and CDR2: SQVTM and ANQGSEA. The CDR3 runs to 13 residues. V lost 8 bases and J lost 2; bases outside the gene matches: 7. The CDR3: CSPRTGRNTEAFF. CDR3 in DNA: TGCAGCCCGAGGACAGGGCGAAACACTGAAGCTTTCTTT.

This clonotype was seen ten or more times. This chain uses TRBV7-6 with TRBJ1-2; 9 bases are shared with TRBD1. The CDR3 is 18 residues long. Trimming at V came to 5 bases and at J to 4 bases, leaving 17 bases not matched to a gene. CDR1 is SGHVS and CDR2 is FNYEAQ in the germline V gene. CDR3 loop: CASSQISSTGTGFYGYTF. The CDR3 bases are TGTGCCAGCAGCCAAATTAGTTCGACCGGGACAGGGTTCTATGGCTACACCTTC.

This clonotype was detected a few times. The genes are TRBV10-3 and TRBJ2-1; D tentatively fits TRBD1 or TRBD2 (5 bases each). V gave up 10 bases and J gave up 5 bases, with 15 bases separating them. The CDR3 extends over 13 amino acids. CDR1 and CDR2 from the germline V gene are ENHRY and SYGVKD. For the CDR3, the DNA is TGTGCCACCGAGCCGGGGCCAAACAATGAGCAGTTCTTC. Translation: CATEPGPNNEQFF.

This clonotype was recorded a few times. The chain has TRBV3-1 and TRBJ2-2, with 11 bases lining up with TRBD2. Per the germline V gene, CDR1 is LGHDT and CDR2 is YNNKEL (reference sequence). CDR3 length: 16 residues. V dropped 0 bases and J dropped 5; count of bases not matched to a gene: 2. The CDR3 DNA sequence: TGTGCCAGCAGCCAAGAACTAGCGGGGGAAACCGGGGAGCTGTTTTTT. It encodes CASSQELAGETGELFF.

The genes are TRBV5-1 and TRBJ2-7; 8 bases map to TRBD2. V lost 4 bases to trimming and J lost 3 bases; unmatched junction nucleotides: 9. The CDR3 spans 15 residues. Germline V lookup: CDR1 SGHRS, CDR2 YFSETQ. In DNA, the CDR3 is TGCGCCAGCAGCGAGGAGGCAGCGGGGGACTACGAGCAGTACTTC. Its translation is CASSEEAAGDYEQYF.

This clonotype was counted only a few times. The chain employs TRBV12-3 or TRBV12-4 and TRBJ2-7; 8 nucleotides line up with TRBD2. V trimming: 7 bases; J trimming: 1 base; junction bases outside the gene matches: 12. CDR3 length: 16 residues. This chain's CDR3 is CASTRGRYPNSYEQYF. In nucleotides, the CDR3 is TGTGCCAGCACGCGCGGGAGGTACCCTAATTCCTACGAGCAGTACTTC.